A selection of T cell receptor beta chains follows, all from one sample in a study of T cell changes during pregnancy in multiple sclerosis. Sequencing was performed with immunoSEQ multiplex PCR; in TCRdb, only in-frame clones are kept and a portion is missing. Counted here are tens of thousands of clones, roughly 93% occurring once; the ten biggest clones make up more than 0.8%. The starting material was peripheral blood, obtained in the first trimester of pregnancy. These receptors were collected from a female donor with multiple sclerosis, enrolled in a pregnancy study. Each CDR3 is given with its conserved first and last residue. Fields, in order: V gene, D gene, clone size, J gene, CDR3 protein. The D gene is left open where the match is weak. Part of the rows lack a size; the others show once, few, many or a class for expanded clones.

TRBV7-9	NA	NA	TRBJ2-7	CASSLSGTPSYEQYF
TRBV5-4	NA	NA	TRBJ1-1	CASSTGRLNTEAFF
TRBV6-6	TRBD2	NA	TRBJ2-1	CASSSSGGASYNEQFF
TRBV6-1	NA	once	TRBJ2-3	CASSVVPGVRDTQYF
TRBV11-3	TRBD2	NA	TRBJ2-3	CASSLGVAGGPTDTQYF
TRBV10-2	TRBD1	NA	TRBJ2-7	CASSGTGASYEQYF
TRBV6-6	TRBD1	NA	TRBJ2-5	CASTDRGSQETQYF
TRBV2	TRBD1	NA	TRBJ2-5	CASSQQGAQETQYF
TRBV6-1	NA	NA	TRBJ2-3	CASSVRGWDTQYF
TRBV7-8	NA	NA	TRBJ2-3	CASSLDIGISTDTQYF
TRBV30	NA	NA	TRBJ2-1	CAWNSPLRDSNEQFF
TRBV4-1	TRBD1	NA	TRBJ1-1	CASTPGQGTEAFF
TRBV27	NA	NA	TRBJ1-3	CASSSSSGNTIYF
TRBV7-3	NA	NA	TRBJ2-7	CASSLGVGIPHEQYF
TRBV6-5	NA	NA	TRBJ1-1	CASSYGQGTEAFF
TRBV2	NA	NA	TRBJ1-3	CASSTDRSSGNTIYF
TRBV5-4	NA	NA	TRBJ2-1	CASSFKYRVRDEQFF
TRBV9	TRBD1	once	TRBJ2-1	CASSADRGTYNEQFF
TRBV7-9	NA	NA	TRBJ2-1	CASSLFVGVNEQFF
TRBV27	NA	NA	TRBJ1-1	CASSSTGVNTEAFF
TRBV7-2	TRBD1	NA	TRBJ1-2	CASSPGGPNYGYTF
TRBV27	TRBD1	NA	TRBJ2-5	CASSFRPGRGFRETQYF
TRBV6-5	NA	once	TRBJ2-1	CASSRRIASEQFF
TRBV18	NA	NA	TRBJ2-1	CASSPRRGTGDNNEQFF
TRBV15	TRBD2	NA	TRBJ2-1	CATSRDWLADNEQFF
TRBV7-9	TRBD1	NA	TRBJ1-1	CASQGADPEAFF
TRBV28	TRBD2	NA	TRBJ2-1	CASIPLGLAGVRDNEQFF